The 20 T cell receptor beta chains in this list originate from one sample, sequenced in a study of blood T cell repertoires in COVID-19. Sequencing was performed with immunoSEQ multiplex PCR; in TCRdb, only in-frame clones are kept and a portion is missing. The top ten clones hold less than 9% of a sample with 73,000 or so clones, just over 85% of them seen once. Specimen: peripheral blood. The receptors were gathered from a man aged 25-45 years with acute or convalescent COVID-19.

CDR3 region: CASSSNRGAIETQYF. The CDR3 DNA follows: TGTGCCAGCAGCTCGAACAGGGGCGCGATAGAGACCCAGTACTTC. J is TRBJ2-5 and V is TRBV11-2; 7 bases align to TRBD1. Germline V gene sequence: CDR1 SGHAT, CDR2 FQNNGV. The CDR3 sequence is 15 residues long. V lost 4 bases and J lost 4; bases outside the gene matches: 9. The full variable domain, with the rest looked up from reference TRBV11-2 and TRBJ2-5, is EAGVAQSPRYKIIEKRQSVAFWCNPISGHATLYWYQQILGQGPKLLIQFQNNGVVDDSQLPKDRFSAERLKGVDSTLKIQPAKLEDSAVYLCASSSNRGAIETQYFGPGTRLLVL.

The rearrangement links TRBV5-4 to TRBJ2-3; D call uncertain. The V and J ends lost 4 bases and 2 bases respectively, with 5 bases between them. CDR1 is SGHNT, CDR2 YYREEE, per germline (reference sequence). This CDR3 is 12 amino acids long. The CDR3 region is CASSPNTDTQYF. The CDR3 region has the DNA TGTGCCAGCAGCCCTAACACAGATACGCAGTATTTT.

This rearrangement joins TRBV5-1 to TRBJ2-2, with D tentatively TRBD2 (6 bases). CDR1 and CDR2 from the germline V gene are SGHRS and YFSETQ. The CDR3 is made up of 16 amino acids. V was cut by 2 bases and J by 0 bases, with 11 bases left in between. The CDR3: CASSFAAGTNTGELFF. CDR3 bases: TGCGCCAGCAGCTTTGCGGCGGGGACGAACACCGGGGAGCTGTTTTTT.

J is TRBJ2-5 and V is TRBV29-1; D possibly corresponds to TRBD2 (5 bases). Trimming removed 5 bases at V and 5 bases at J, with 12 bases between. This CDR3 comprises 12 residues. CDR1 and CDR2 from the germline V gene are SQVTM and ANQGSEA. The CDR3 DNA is TGCAGCGTTATTCGGGGATCGGAGACCCAGTACTTC. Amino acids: CSVIRGSETQYF.

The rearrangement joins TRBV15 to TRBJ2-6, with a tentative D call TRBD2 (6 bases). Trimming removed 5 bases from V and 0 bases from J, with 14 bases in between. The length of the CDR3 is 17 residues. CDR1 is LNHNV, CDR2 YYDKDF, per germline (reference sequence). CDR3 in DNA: TGTGCCACCAGCGAGGGGACTTCCAACTCTGGGGCCAACGTCCTGACTTTC. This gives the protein CATSEGTSNSGANVLTF.

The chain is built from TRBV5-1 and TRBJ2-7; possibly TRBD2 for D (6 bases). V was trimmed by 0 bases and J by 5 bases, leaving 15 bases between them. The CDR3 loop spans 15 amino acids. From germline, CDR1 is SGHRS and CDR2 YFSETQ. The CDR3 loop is CASSLGLGGVHEQYF. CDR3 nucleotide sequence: TGCGCCAGCAGCTTGGGGCTGGGGGGAGTACACGAGCAGTACTTC.

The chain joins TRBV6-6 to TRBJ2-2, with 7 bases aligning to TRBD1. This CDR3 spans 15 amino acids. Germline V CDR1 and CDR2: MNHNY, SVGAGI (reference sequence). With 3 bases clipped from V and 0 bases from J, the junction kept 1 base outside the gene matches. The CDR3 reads CASSYDRANTGELFF. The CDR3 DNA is TGTGCCAGCAGTTATGACAGGGCGAACACCGGGGAGCTGTTTTTT.

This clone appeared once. CDR3 coding DNA: TGTGCCAGCAGTTGGGGACTGGATTCACCCCTCCACTTT. The encoded protein is CASSWGLDSPLHF. V gene TRBV27 combines with J gene TRBJ1-6; D might be TRBD1 (5 bases). The CDR3 sequence is 13 residues long. The germline V and J ends were trimmed by 4 bases and 8 bases, with 9 bases remaining between them. The V gene's germline CDR1 is MNHEY and CDR2 SMNVEV (reference sequence).

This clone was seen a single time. CDR3 DNA sequence: TGTGCCAGCAGCCAAGATCCTAGCGGGATCAACTACAATGAGCAGTTCTTC. This translates into CASSQDPSGINYNEQFF. The rearrangement links TRBV14 to TRBJ2-1, with 9 nucleotides matching TRBD2. Germline CDR1 is SGHDN and CDR2 is FVKESK. J lost 3 bases, V lost 0 bases, and 6 bases had no gene match. The CDR3 consists of 17 residues. Complete variable domain (other parts from reference TRBV14 and TRBJ2-1): EAGVTQFPSHSVIEKGQTVTLRCDPISGHDNLYWYRRVMGKEIKFLLHFVKESKQDESGMPNNRFLAERTGGTYSTLKVQPAELEDSGVYFCASSQDPSGINYNEQFFGPGTRLTVL.

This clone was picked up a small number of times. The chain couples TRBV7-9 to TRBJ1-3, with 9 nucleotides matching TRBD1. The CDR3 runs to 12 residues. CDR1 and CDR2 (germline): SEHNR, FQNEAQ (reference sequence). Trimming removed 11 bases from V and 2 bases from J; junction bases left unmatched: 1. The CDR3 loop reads CAWDRAGNTIYF. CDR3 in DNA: TGTGCCTGGGACAGGGCTGGAAACACCATATATTTT.

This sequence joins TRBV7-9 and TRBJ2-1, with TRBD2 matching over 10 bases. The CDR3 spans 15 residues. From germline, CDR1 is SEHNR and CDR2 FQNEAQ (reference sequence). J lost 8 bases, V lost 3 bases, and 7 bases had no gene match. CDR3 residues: CASSFVSSGSHEQFF. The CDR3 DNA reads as TGTGCCAGCAGCTTTGTTTCTAGCGGGAGCCATGAGCAGTTCTTC. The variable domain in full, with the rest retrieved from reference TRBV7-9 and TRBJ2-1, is DTGVSQNPRHKITKRGQNVTFRCDPISEHNRLYWYRQTLGQGPEFLTYFQNEAQLEKSRLLSDRFSAERPKGSFSTLEIQRTEQGDSAMYLCASSFVSSGSHEQFFGPGTRLTVL.

The CDR3 nucleotides are TGTGCCAGCAGCAAACAGATGAACACTGAAGCTTTCTTT. It specifies CASSKQMNTEAFF. The chain recombines TRBV7-2 with TRBJ1-1; D not resolved. Germline V gene sequence: CDR1 SGHTA, CDR2 FQGNSA. This CDR3 has 13 residues. V lost 5 bases and J 0 bases, leaving 7 bases between the germline ends.

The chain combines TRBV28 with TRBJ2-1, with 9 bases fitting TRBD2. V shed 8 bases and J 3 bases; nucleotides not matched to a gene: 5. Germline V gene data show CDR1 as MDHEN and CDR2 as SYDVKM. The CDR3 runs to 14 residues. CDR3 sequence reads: CASHSGRLYNEQFF. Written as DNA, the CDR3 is TGTGCCAGCCATAGCGGGAGACTCTACAATGAGCAGTTCTTC.

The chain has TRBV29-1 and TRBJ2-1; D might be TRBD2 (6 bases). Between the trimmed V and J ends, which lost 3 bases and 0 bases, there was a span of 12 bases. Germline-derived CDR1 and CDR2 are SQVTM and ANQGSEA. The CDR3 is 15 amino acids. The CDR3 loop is CSVDLDGSSYNEQFF. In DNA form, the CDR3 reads TGCAGCGTTGACCTAGACGGGAGCTCCTACAATGAGCAGTTCTTC.

CDR3 loop: CASSLGREDTEAFF. DNA of the CDR3: TGTGCCAGCAGCTTGGGTAGGGAGGACACTGAAGCTTTCTTT. The rearrangement uses TRBV5-7 and TRBJ1-1; D remains unclear. TRBV5-7 is treated as an ORF (open reading frame) with a function not yet certain. This CDR3 contains 14 residues. Trimming cost V 0 bases and J 3 bases, with 9 bases left between them.

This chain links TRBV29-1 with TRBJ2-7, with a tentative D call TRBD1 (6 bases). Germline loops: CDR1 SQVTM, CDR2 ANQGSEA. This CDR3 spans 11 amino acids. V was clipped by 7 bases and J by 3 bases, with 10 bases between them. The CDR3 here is CSATTGYEQYF. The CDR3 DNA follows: TGCAGCGCGACGACAGGCTACGAGCAGTACTTC.

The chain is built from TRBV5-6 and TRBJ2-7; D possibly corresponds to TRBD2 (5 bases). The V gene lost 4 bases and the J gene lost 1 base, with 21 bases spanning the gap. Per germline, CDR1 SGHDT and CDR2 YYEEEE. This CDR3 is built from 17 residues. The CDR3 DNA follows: TGTGCCAGCAGCCTAAAGGCCTTGGAGGTATGGTCCTACGAGCAGTACTTC. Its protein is CASSLKALEVWSYEQYF.

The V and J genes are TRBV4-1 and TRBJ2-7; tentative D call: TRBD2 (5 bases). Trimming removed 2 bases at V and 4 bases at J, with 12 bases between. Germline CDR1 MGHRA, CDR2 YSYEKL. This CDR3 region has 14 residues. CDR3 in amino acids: CASSQRVTKYEQYF. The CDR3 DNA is TGCGCCAGCAGCCAACGAGTGACTAAGTACGAGCAGTACTTC.

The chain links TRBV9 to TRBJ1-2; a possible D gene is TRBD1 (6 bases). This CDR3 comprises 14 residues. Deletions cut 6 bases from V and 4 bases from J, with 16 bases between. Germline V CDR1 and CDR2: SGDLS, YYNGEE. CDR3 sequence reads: CASNPSGTTYGYTF. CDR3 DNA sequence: TGTGCCAGCAACCCTTCCGGGACAACCTATGGCTACACCTTC.

The CDR3 spells CASSSGKGQPQHF. CDR3 nucleotides: TGTGCCAGCTCATCAGGGAAGGGTCAGCCCCAGCATTTT. The chain recombines TRBV18 with TRBJ1-5, with D possibly being TRBD1 (5 bases). CDR3 length equals 13 residues. Trimming removed 5 bases from V and 6 bases from J, with 11 bases in between. Germline V CDR1 and CDR2: KGHSH, LQKENI.